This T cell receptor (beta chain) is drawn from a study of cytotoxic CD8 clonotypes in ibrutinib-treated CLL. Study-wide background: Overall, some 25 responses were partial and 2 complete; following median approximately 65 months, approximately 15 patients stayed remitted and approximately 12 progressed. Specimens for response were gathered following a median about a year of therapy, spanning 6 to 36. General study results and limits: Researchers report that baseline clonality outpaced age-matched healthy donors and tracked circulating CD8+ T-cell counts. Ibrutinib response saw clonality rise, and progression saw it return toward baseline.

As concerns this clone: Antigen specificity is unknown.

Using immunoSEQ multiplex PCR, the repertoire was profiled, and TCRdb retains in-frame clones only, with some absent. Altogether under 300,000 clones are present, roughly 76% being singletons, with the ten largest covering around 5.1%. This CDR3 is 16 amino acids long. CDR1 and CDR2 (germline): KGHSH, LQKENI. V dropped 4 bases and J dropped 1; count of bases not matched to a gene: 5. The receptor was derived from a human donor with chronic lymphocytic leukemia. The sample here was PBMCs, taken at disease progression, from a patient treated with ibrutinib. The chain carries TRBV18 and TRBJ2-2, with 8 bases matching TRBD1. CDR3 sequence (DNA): TGTGCCAGCTCACTCCGGACAGGGCGGAACACCGGGGAGCTGTTTTTT. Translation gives CASSLRTGRNTGELFF.